This T cell receptor (beta chain) is from a study of blood T cell repertoires in COVID-19. Across the study: Specimens from acute and convalescent COVID-19 originated in the United States, Italy and Spain.

In the source study's methods: Amplifying reference gene primers gave estimates of nucleated cell counts. Only in-frame clones appear in the TCRdb table, and some are missing; sequencing was by immunoSEQ multiplex PCR. V, J and clone size were drawn from that table, and D and trimming were deduced from the DNA. Of 350,000 to 450,000 clones listed, roughly nine tenths are singletons. Participants spanned ages about 18 to 95 years and resided in about two dozen US areas. This TCR was recovered from a young man who had recovered from COVID-19. Material: PBMCs or T cells enriched from blood (not recorded which).

The CDR3 loop reads CASRGNQGTGELFF. In DNA, the CDR3 is TGTGCCAGCAGAGGAAACCAGGGCACCGGGGAGCTGTTTTTT. The chain combines TRBV13 with TRBJ2-2; tentatively, D is TRBD1 (5 bases). CDR3 length: 14 residues. Germline CDR1 reads PRHDT; CDR2 reads FYEKMQ (reference sequence). Trimming removed 6 bases from V and 4 bases from J, with 12 bases in between. The full variable domain, with the rest looked up from reference TRBV13 and TRBJ2-2, is AAGVIQSPRHLIKEKRETATLKCYPIPRHDTVYWYQQGPGQDPQFLISFYEKMQSDKGSIPDRFSAQQFSDYHSELNMSSLELGDSALYFCASRGNQGTGELFFGEGSRLTVL.